These 25 T cell receptor beta chains share one sample of origin, sequenced in a study of blood T cell repertoires in COVID-19. Profiled with immunoSEQ multiplex PCR; TCRdb holds only in-frame clones, not every one. Of roughly 270,000 clones listed, about 85% are singletons. The sequenced sample consisted of PBMCs or T cells enriched from blood (not recorded which). The receptor source for this set is a woman in her forties or fifties who had recovered from COVID-19.

In DNA, the CDR3 is TGTGCCGGAGCACAGGTAGGGACAGGGAGCACAGATACGCAGTATTTT. Translating gives CAGAQVGTGSTDTQYF. The chain combines TRBV3-1 (or the pseudogene TRBV3-2) with TRBJ2-3; 9 bases fit TRBD1. CDR3 length equals 16 residues. V gave up 11 bases and J gave up 0 bases; unmatched junction bases: 12. Per germline, CDR1 LGHDT and CDR2 YNNKEL (reference sequence).

This chain joins TRBV10-3 and TRBJ2-1; 9 nucleotides match TRBD2. CDR3 size: 19 residues. CDR1 is ENHRY and CDR2 is SYGVKD in the germline V gene. V lost 2 bases, J lost 7 bases, and 18 bases stayed unmatched. The CDR3 reads CAISEAGTGDLSGSNEQFF. The CDR3 coding sequence is TGTGCCATCAGTGAGGCCGGGACGGGCGATCTTAGCGGGAGTAATGAGCAGTTCTTC.

V is TRBV5-4 and J is TRBJ1-1; a possible D gene is TRBD1 (6 bases). V shed 7 bases and J shed 0 bases, with 16 bases lying between them. CDR3 length: 15 amino acids. The germline gives CDR1 SGHNT, CDR2 YYREEE (reference sequence). The CDR3 here is CASSWGLGMNTEAFF. The CDR3 nucleotides are TGTGCCAGCTCCTGGGGGCTGGGCATGAACACTGAAGCTTTCTTT.

In the case of this clone: The same CDR3 can be traced to other DNA sequences in this sample. The chain couples TRBV19 to TRBJ2-7; 8 bases agree with TRBD2. The CDR3 is 15 amino acids. The germline gives CDR1 LNHDA, CDR2 SQIVND (reference sequence). J gave up 3 bases and V 4 bases, and 8 bases lay outside the gene matches. The CDR3 protein is CASSTGTGGIYEQYF. The CDR3 nucleotides are TGTGCCAGTAGTACCGGGACGGGGGGGATCTACGAGCAGTACTTC.

The rearrangement uses TRBV28 and TRBJ1-2; no clear D. CDR1 MDHEN and CDR2 SYDVKM come from the germline V gene. This CDR3 has 14 amino acids. V lost 5 bases, J lost 2 bases, and 12 bases lay in between. Written as DNA, the CDR3 is TGTGCCAGCAGTACCCTGGGGAGAAACTATGGCTACACCTTC. Translation: CASSTLGRNYGYTF.

The J gene is TRBJ2-7, the V gene TRBV5-1; 11 bases map to TRBD2. V dropped 8 bases and J dropped 6; count of bases not matched to a gene: 7. Per germline, CDR1 SGHRS and CDR2 YFSETQ. The CDR3 totals 13 residues. The DNA for the CDR3 is TGCGCCAGTCGTAGCGGGAGGGCGTTCGAGCAGTACTTC. It yields the protein CASRSGRAFEQYF.

This sequence joins TRBV9 and TRBJ2-5; 9 nucleotides agree with TRBD1. V shed 2 bases and J 2 bases; nucleotides not matched to a gene: 7. CDR3 size: 16 residues. Looked up from germline, CDR1 is SGDLS and CDR2 is YYNGEE. The CDR3 region is CASSVLSGQGQETQYF. For the CDR3, the DNA is TGTGCCAGCAGCGTTCTCTCGGGACAGGGACAAGAGACCCAGTACTTC.

This clone was observed a single time. The chain has TRBV7-9 and TRBJ2-3; TRBD2 matches 9 bases. Germline CDR1 and CDR2: SEHNR and FQNEAQ (reference sequence). With V trimmed by 2 bases and J by 4 bases, 7 bases remained unmatched. This CDR3 contains 16 residues. CDR3 nucleotide sequence: TGTGCCAGCAGCTTAAATCCCTTAGCGGGAGCAGATACGCAGTATTTT. Translated, it gives CASSLNPLAGADTQYF.

This chain links TRBV6-5 with TRBJ2-5; D may be TRBD2 (6 bases). Deletions cut 5 bases from V and 1 base from J, with 14 bases between. Germline V gives CDR1 MNHEY, CDR2 SVGAGI. The CDR3 is made up of 15 amino acids. For the CDR3, the DNA is TGTGCCAGCAGTCCGGGACTGGGCTTCCAAGAGACCCAGTACTTC. Encoded protein: CASSPGLGFQETQYF.

This chain joins TRBV4-3 and TRBJ1-2; TRBD1 agrees at 8 bases. Germline-derived CDR1 and CDR2 are LGHNA and YSLEER. The length of the CDR3 is 15 residues. Unmatched junction bases numbered 6, after V lost 1 base and J lost 5 bases. The DNA of the CDR3 is TGCGCCAGCAGCCAAGGGACAGGGTCCGCTTATGGCTACACCTTC. Encoded protein: CASSQGTGSAYGYTF.

The chain joins TRBV6-2 or TRBV6-3 to TRBJ2-2; 8 nucleotides match TRBD1. V lost 0 bases to trimming and J lost 1 base; unmatched junction nucleotides: 4. CDR3 size: 17 residues. Germline assignment: CDR1 MNHEY and CDR2 SVGEGT. This chain's CDR3 is CASSYSRGQGNTGELFF. The CDR3, as DNA: TGTGCCAGCAGTTACTCGAGAGGACAGGGGAACACCGGGGAGCTGTTTTTT.

This chain connects TRBV4-1 to TRBJ1-4; D not resolved. Germline V gene sequence: CDR1 MGHRA, CDR2 YSYEKL. Trimming stripped 4 bases from V and 8 bases from J, with 11 bases between. The CDR3 is 13 amino acids. CDR3 DNA: TGCGCCAGCAGCCGCCTCCAGGCAGAAAAACTGTTTTTT. Residues: CASSRLQAEKLFF.

The rearrangement links TRBV11-1 to TRBJ1-1, with D possibly TRBD1 on 6 matching bases. Germline loops: CDR1 SGHAT, CDR2 FQDESV (reference sequence). Trimming shortened V by 5 bases and J by 1 base, and 11 bases separated the two germline ends. CDR3 length equals 14 residues. CDR3 loop: CASSPRGPNTEAFF. Here the CDR3 DNA reads TGTGCCAGCAGCCCGCGGGGGCCGAACACTGAAGCTTTCTTT.

The rearrangement joins TRBV20-1 to TRBJ1-3; D remains unclear. The CDR3 consists of 16 residues. V was pared by 3 bases and J by 0 bases, with 15 bases between. Germline V gene lookup returns CDR1 DFQATT and CDR2 SNEGSKA (reference sequence). The CDR3 sequence: CSASSGATTSGNTIYF. DNA of the CDR3: TGCAGTGCTAGTTCGGGTGCCACGACCTCTGGAAACACCATATATTTT.

The chain couples TRBV5-6 to TRBJ1-2; TRBD1 might be the D (5 bases). The V end lost 0 bases, the J end lost 7 bases, and 7 bases lay between the germline ends. This CDR3 has 12 amino acids. Germline CDR1 SGHDT, CDR2 YYEEEE. The CDR3 loop reads CASSLVRVGYTF. Here the CDR3 DNA reads TGTGCCAGCAGCTTGGTCAGGGTTGGCTACACCTTC.

The rearrangement links TRBV5-5 to TRBJ1-2; D is uncertain. The V gene lost 1 base and the J gene lost 4 bases, with 11 bases spanning the gap. This CDR3 comprises 14 residues. Germline V CDR1 and CDR2: SGHKS, YYEKEE (reference sequence). CDR3 coding DNA: TGTGCCAGCAGCTTGTATCCGAGCCGCTATGGCTACACCTTC. Its protein is CASSLYPSRYGYTF. Drawing the rest from reference TRBV5-5 and TRBJ1-2, the complete variable domain is DAGVTQSPTHLIKTRGQQVTLRCSPISGHKSVSWYQQVLGQGPQFIFQYYEKEERGRGNFPDRFSARQFPNYSSELNVNALLLGDSALYLCASSLYPSRYGYTFGSGTRLTVV.

This clone came up a few times. The gene calls are TRBV9 and TRBJ2-2, with 7 bases lining up with TRBD1. CDR1 and CDR2 (germline): SGDLS, YYNGEE. The length of the CDR3 is 15 residues. V lost 4 bases, J lost 4 bases, and 7 bases stayed unmatched. The CDR3: CASSTRQGSTGELFF. The CDR3 nucleotides are TGTGCCAGCAGCACCAGACAGGGAAGCACCGGGGAGCTGTTTTTT.

V and J are TRBV19 and TRBJ1-1, with D perhaps TRBD1 (6 bases). V was clipped by 7 bases and J by 1 base, with 10 bases between them. The V gene's germline CDR1 is LNHDA and CDR2 SQIVND (reference sequence). The CDR3 consists of 13 residues. The CDR3 protein is CASNPDRNTEAFF. Written as DNA, the CDR3 is TGTGCCAGTAACCCGGACAGGAACACTGAAGCTTTCTTT.

The V gene is TRBV2, the J gene TRBJ1-1; D may be TRBD1 (6 bases). The CDR3 has 14 residues. The V end was cut by 6 bases, the J end by 6 bases, with 17 bases between. Per germline, CDR1 SNHLY and CDR2 FYNNEI. The CDR3, as DNA: TGTGCCAGCAGCGGTATCACAGGGCGGGCTGAAGCTTTCTTT. Translation: CASSGITGRAEAFF.

This clone has just a few counts. J is TRBJ1-5 and V is TRBV19, with 8 bases that match TRBD1. The V and J ends lost 7 bases and 0 bases, in that order; junction bases with no gene match: 5. CDR1 and CDR2 from the germline V gene are LNHDA and SQIVND (reference sequence). The CDR3 length is 15 residues. The CDR3 sequence is CASKTGTGSNQPQHF. The CDR3 bases are TGTGCCAGTAAAACCGGGACAGGTAGCAATCAGCCCCAGCATTTT.

The V gene is TRBV7-2, the J gene TRBJ1-1; tentatively, D is TRBD1 (6 bases). Germline CDR1 reads SGHTA; CDR2 reads FQGNSA. CDR3 length: 14 residues. V lost 5 bases and J lost 2, with 12 bases in between. The CDR3 coding sequence is TGTGCCAGCAGCAGACAGGCATCTAACACTGAAGCTTTCTTT. Translation gives CASSRQASNTEAFF. Looking up the rest from reference TRBV7-2 and TRBJ1-1 gives the full variable domain: GAGVSQSPSNKVTEKGKDVELRCDPISGHTALYWYRQSLGQGLEFLIYFQGNSAPDKSGLPSDRFSAERTGGSVSTLTIQRTQQEDSAVYLCASSRQASNTEAFFGQGTRLTVV.

The V and J genes are TRBV5-1 and TRBJ1-1; 8 bases fit TRBD1. Germline-derived CDR1 and CDR2 are SGHRS and YFSETQ. V dropped 3 bases and J dropped 5; count of bases not matched to a gene: 12. The CDR3 has 16 residues. CDR3 DNA sequence: TGCGCCAGCAGCTGGCTATCGGACAGGGCTGGGACTGAAGCTTTCTTT. The encoded protein is CASSWLSDRAGTEAFF.

This clone was observed a single time. The chain couples TRBV7-6 to TRBJ2-2; possible D gene TRBD2, 5 bases. CDR3 length equals 15 residues. V shed 2 bases and J shed 5 bases, with 12 bases lying between them. Germline V gene lookup returns CDR1 SGHVS and CDR2 FNYEAQ. The CDR3 nucleotides are TGTGCCAGCAGCTTACTTAGTGGCGGGACCGGGGAGCTGTTTTTT. This encodes CASSLLSGGTGELFF.

The V call is TRBV30, the J call TRBJ1-1; a weak D match, TRBD1 (6 bases). Germline lookup yields CDR1 GTSNPN and CDR2 SVGIG (reference sequence). V dropped 3 bases and J dropped 7 bases, with 12 bases sitting between them. The CDR3 sequence is 12 residues long. Here the CDR3 DNA reads TGTGCCTGGAGGGGGGCAGGGGTTGAAGCTTTCTTT. It specifies CAWRGAGVEAFF.

The rearrangement links TRBV7-2 to TRBJ2-1; 7 bases fit TRBD1. The CDR3 runs 12 residues. The germline V gene has CDR1 SGHTA and CDR2 FQGNSA. After removal of 4 bases from V and 12 bases from J, the junction contained 6 bases not matched to a gene. The CDR3 is CASSSDRVGQFF. CDR3 coding DNA: TGTGCCAGCAGCTCCGACAGGGTCGGGCAGTTCTTC.